This TCR beta chain was observed in a study of beta chain features in type 1 diabetes. Study-wide results and limits: Patients with type 1 diabetes carried fewer insertions and had more deletions at their VDJ junctions. The naive, central memory and Treg TCRB repertoires of patients appeared to be more similar to one another than those of healthy donors.

This clone was detected only a few times. The antigen is not known. Other DNA sequences in the sample encode the same CDR3. The authors took one heparinised blood draw, averaging approximately 120 mL, from each donor. Sorted populations all exceeded 95% purity. The authors reverse transcribed all of the isolated RNA, so sequencing captured expressed TCRB transcripts. The repertoire was sequenced with immunoSEQ multiplex PCR; TCRdb's copy has only in-frame clones and lacks some. The sample consists of about 140,000 clones, 9.7% of them appearing once. The sequence was obtained from a woman aged 40 to 50 in good health. Input material: central memory CD4+ T cells from blood.

The CDR3 protein is CASSLSRTYEQYF. The CDR3 DNA is TGTGCCAGCAGCTTAAGTAGAACCTACGAGCAGTACTTC. This chain links TRBV7-9 with TRBJ2-7, with unresolved D. CDR3 length: 13 residues. Trimming cost V 2 bases and J 2 bases, with 7 bases left between them. Looked up from germline, CDR1 is SEHNR and CDR2 is FQNEAQ (reference sequence).